This TCR beta chain derives from a study of neurological immune-mediated disorders. V lost 0 bases and J lost 3, with 7 bases in between. CDR3 length equals 13 residues. Germline assignment: CDR1 SGDLS and CDR2 YYNGEE. The unsorted libraries were made from 2 million PBMCs kept at -80 C. 5'RACE with 10-nucleotide random UMIs generated the cDNA. TCRdb reprocessed the 5' RACE reads with MiXCR, giving one entry per CDR3 protein. The profile shows tens of thousands of distinct CDR3 sequences, around 3.1% of them singletons. The sample holds many counts of this clonotype. The sequencing input was PBMCs. The receptor's source is a man in his forties with multiple sclerosis. This rearrangement joins TRBV9 to TRBJ2-7, with a possible D match to TRBD2 (6 bases). In DNA form, the CDR3 reads TGTGCCAGCAGCGTAGACGGGGGCTACGAGCAGTACTTC. It yields the protein CASSVDGGYEQYF.